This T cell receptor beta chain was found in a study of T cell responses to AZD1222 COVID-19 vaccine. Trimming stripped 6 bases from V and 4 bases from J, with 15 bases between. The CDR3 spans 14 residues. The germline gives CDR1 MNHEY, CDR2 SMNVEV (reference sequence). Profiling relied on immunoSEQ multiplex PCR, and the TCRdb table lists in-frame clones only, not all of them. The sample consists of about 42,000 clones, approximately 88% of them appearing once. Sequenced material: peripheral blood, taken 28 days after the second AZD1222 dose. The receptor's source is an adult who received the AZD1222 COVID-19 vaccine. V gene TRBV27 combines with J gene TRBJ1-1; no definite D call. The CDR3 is CASRLTGRGTEAFF. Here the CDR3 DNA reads TGTGCCAGCAGACTCACGGGGAGAGGCACTGAAGCTTTCTTT.